This T cell receptor beta chain stems from a study of technical replicates of blood from several donors. Data came from immunoSEQ multiplex PCR; TCRdb stores just in-frame clones and leaves some out. This table holds around 72,000 clones, roughly 92% found once. The germline V gene encodes CDR1 MGHRA and CDR2 YSYEKL. The length of the CDR3 is 18 residues. V was pared by 0 bases and J by 4 bases, with 13 bases of the junction left unmatched. The chain has TRBV4-1 and TRBJ2-3, with TRBD2 matching over 7 bases. The source material was T cells isolated from PBMCs. The receptor was derived from a human donor in good health. CDR3 in amino acids: CASSQDPAGVGLADTQYF. The CDR3 region has the DNA TGCGCCAGCAGCCAAGATCCGGCGGGAGTCGGGCTTGCAGATACGCAGTATTTT.